This paragraph covers one T cell receptor (beta chain) sequence. Its target is unknown. The data were obtained in a study of OX40 agonist ivuxolimab in advanced cancers. Notes on the study in general: Average numbers of expanded clones were greater in CD8+ T cells than in CD4+. In the 0.1 to 3.0 mg/kg range, CD4+ and CD8+ blood T cells had expanded clonally by week 6.

The method was immunoSEQ multiplex PCR; TCRdb's version includes in-frame clones alone and lacks a portion of them. The sample yields 65,000 to 100,000 clones, approximately 79% seen once. From germline, CDR1 is SNHLY and CDR2 FYNNEI. Trimming took off 5 bases at V and 0 bases at J, with 17 bases between the two ends. The length of the CDR3 is 17 residues. The sequence was obtained from an adult with an advanced solid tumor such as melanoma, head and neck, liver or kidney cancer. Source: CD4+ or CD8+ T cells sorted from blood, taken in a trial of the OX40 agonist ivuxolimab. This chain links TRBV2 with TRBJ2-1; D unclear. The CDR3 reads CASSYLSQHSSYNEQFF. CDR3 bases: TGTGCCAGCAGTTATCTTAGCCAGCATAGCTCCTACAATGAGCAGTTCTTC.